Shown below are 18 T cell receptor beta chains from a single sample sequenced in a study of PD-1 blockade in classical Hodgkin lymphoma. Every patient experienced relapse after autologous stem cell transplantation, and brentuximab vedotin exposure varied. Using immunoSEQ multiplex PCR, the repertoire was profiled, and TCRdb retains in-frame clones only, with some absent. The sample yields approximately 90,000 clones, around 90% seen once. The sample here was peripheral blood mononuclear cells (PBMCs), taken before the second cycle of nivolumab. These receptors came from a human donor with classical Hodgkin lymphoma.

The V gene is TRBV4-2, the J gene TRBJ2-7, with 7 positions matching TRBD2. CDR1 and CDR2 from the germline V gene are LGHNA and YNFKEQ. V lost 0 bases and J lost 6; bases outside the gene matches: 8. The CDR3 totals 15 residues. CDR3 amino acids: CASSQDGMREREQYF. In DNA form, the CDR3 reads TGTGCCAGCAGCCAAGATGGTATGCGGGAGCGCGAGCAGTACTTC.

This chain links TRBV4-1 with TRBJ1-4; possibly TRBD1 for D (5 bases). CDR1 and CDR2 (germline): MGHRA, YSYEKL. The CDR3 sequence is 17 residues long. With 0 bases removed from V and 6 bases from J, the gap between germline ends came to 17 bases. CDR3 coding DNA: TGCGCCAGCAGCCAAGAAACGGGACTAAGGGGCGATGAAAAACTGTTTTTT. Translating it yields CASSQETGLRGDEKLFF.

The chain uses TRBV9 and TRBJ2-3, with D unresolved. This CDR3 comprises 17 residues. CDR1 and CDR2 from the germline V gene are SGDLS and YYNGEE. The germline V and J ends were trimmed by 0 bases and 0 bases, with 14 bases remaining between them. The CDR3 DNA sequence: TGTGCCAGCAGCGTAGTGGGATCTGGATCTAGCACAGATACGCAGTATTTT. Amino acid sequence: CASSVVGSGSSTDTQYF.

The CDR3 loop reads CASSLGSQETQYF. CDR3 sequence (DNA): TGTGCCAGCAGCTTAGGCAGCCAAGAGACCCAGTACTTC. The chain carries TRBV7-7 and TRBJ2-5; unclear D gene. The V end was cut by 1 base, the J end by 1 base, with 4 bases between. CDR3 length equals 13 residues. Looked up from germline, CDR1 is SSHAT and CDR2 is FNYEAQ (reference sequence).

Written as DNA, the CDR3 is TGTGCCAGCAGCTTAGTAGGGACAGGGCCGAACACTGAAGCTTTCTTT. Amino acids: CASSLVGTGPNTEAFF. The J gene is TRBJ1-1, the V gene TRBV7-9; TRBD1 agrees at 9 bases. V lost 1 base to trimming and J lost 1 base; unmatched junction nucleotides: 4. CDR3 length equals 16 residues. CDR1 and CDR2 (germline): SEHNR, FQNEAQ (reference sequence).

The gene calls are TRBV27 and TRBJ1-1; perhaps TRBD1 as D (5 bases). This CDR3 comprises 16 residues. V was cut by 4 bases and J by 1 base, with 16 bases left in between. Germline V gene data show CDR1 as MNHEY and CDR2 as SMNVEV (reference sequence). CDR3 loop: CASSSPGPSRNTEAFF. DNA of the CDR3: TGTGCCAGCAGTTCCCCGGGACCCTCCAGGAACACTGAAGCTTTCTTT.

The CDR3, as DNA: TGCGCCAGCAGTGACCTCCGGGACCCCTTCCTCACAGATACGCAGTATTTT. Its translation: CASSDLRDPFLTDTQYF. The genes are TRBV10-1 and TRBJ2-3; D might be TRBD1 or TRBD2, each matching 5 bases. The V and J ends lost 3 bases and 2 bases respectively, with 18 bases between them. Germline V CDR1 and CDR2: WNHNN, SYGVQD (reference sequence). The CDR3 spans 17 residues.

The V and J genes are TRBV5-1 and TRBJ2-1; 9 bases fit TRBD2. CDR1 and CDR2 from the germline V gene are SGHRS and YFSETQ. V dropped 4 bases and J dropped 0; count of bases not matched to a gene: 5. The CDR3 loop spans 16 amino acids. This chain's CDR3 is CASSGAGGSSYNEQFF. The DNA for the CDR3 is TGCGCCAGCAGCGGCGCGGGGGGGAGCTCCTACAATGAGCAGTTCTTC.

The V and J genes are TRBV4-2 and TRBJ1-2; D is undetermined. Germline values: CDR1 LGHNA, CDR2 YNFKEQ. The CDR3 covers 15 residues. Trimming stripped 4 bases from V and 2 bases from J, with 14 bases between. In DNA, the CDR3 is TGTGCCAGCAGCCTTTCACAACAGAGCAACTATGGCTACACCTTC. It is translated as CASSLSQQSNYGYTF.

The chain combines TRBV10-3 with TRBJ2-2, with TRBD1 matching 7 bases. J was trimmed by 6 bases and V by 10 bases; bases with no gene match: 17. From germline, CDR1 is ENHRY and CDR2 SYGVKD. The CDR3 is 16 amino acids. CDR3 amino acids: CATTALDRVEAGELFF. The CDR3 bases are TGTGCCACCACGGCCCTTGACAGGGTAGAGGCCGGGGAGCTGTTTTTT.

The gene calls are TRBV28 and TRBJ2-7; 9 bases fit TRBD1. Germline CDR1 and CDR2: MDHEN and SYDVKM. This CDR3 contains 15 residues. V gave up 3 bases and J gave up 2 bases; unmatched junction bases: 5. CDR3 nucleotide sequence: TGTGCCAGCAGTTTTAAGGGGACAGGGACCTACGAGCAGTACTTC. It codes for CASSFKGTGTYEQYF.

The J gene is TRBJ2-3, the V gene TRBV30, with 8 bases matching TRBD1. The CDR3 is made up of 15 amino acids. Losses at the gene ends were 5 bases for V and 0 bases for J; bases not matched to a gene: 7. From germline, CDR1 is GTSNPN and CDR2 SVGIG (reference sequence). CDR3 loop: CAWVARDRSTDTQYF. Here the CDR3 DNA reads TGTGCCTGGGTTGCCCGGGACAGGAGCACAGATACGCAGTATTTT.

The chain couples TRBV10-3 to TRBJ2-7; D is unclear. The CDR3 has 14 amino acids. Trimming removed 1 base from V and 4 bases from J, with 11 bases in between. The germline gives CDR1 ENHRY, CDR2 SYGVKD. The CDR3 protein is CAISEYASAYEQYF. The CDR3 nucleotides are TGTGCCATCAGTGAGTATGCTTCAGCATACGAGCAGTACTTC.

This chain uses TRBV6-1 with TRBJ1-2; the D gene is possibly TRBD1 (6 bases). Trimming pared 2 bases from V and 4 bases from J, leaving 14 bases between. Germline CDR1 is MNHNS and CDR2 is SASEGT. This CDR3 is 15 amino acids long. The CDR3 region is CASSELGQSTYGYTF. CDR3 nucleotide sequence: TGTGCCAGCAGTGAACTAGGACAGTCCACCTATGGCTACACCTTC.

This chain uses TRBV5-6 with TRBJ1-2; TRBD1 matches 8 bases. The junction had 6 bases not matched to a gene; V was cut back by 1 base and J by 4 bases. This CDR3 is built from 15 residues. Germline V gene lookup returns CDR1 SGHDT and CDR2 YYEEEE. The CDR3: CASSLLQGALYGYTF. The CDR3 DNA reads TGTGCCAGCAGCTTGTTGCAGGGGGCCCTCTATGGCTACACCTTC.

V and J are TRBV6-1 and TRBJ1-2; 8 bases fit TRBD1. V shed 7 bases, J shed 13 bases, and the junction held 14 bases outside the gene matches. The CDR3 contains 13 residues. Per the germline V gene, CDR1 is MNHNS and CDR2 is SASEGT. The CDR3 DNA sequence: TGTGCCAGCATACCTCGGGAACAGGGGGATTTCACCTTC. Protein product: CASIPREQGDFTF.

The rearrangement links TRBV7-6 to TRBJ2-2; D not resolved. V was trimmed by 5 bases and J by 0 bases, leaving 7 bases between them. CDR3 length: 14 amino acids. In germline, CDR1 is SGHVS, CDR2 FNYEAQ. CDR3 bases: TGTGCCAGCAGCCGCAGTACGAACACCGGGGAGCTGTTTTTT. It translates to CASSRSTNTGELFF.

The V gene is TRBV9, the J gene TRBJ1-3, with D perhaps matching TRBD1 (6 bases). Germline V CDR1 and CDR2: SGDLS, YYNGEE. CDR3 length: 17 residues. V lost 3 bases to trimming and J lost 0 bases, with 16 bases between them. The CDR3 loop is CASSAPSGHISGNTIYF. Written as DNA, the CDR3 is TGTGCCAGCAGCGCCCCGTCGGGACACATCTCTGGAAACACCATATATTTT.